This entry is about one T cell receptor (beta chain). The data were taken from a study of cytotoxic CD8 clonotypes in ibrutinib-treated CLL. This CDR3 is built from 14 residues. V lost 6 bases and J lost 5; bases outside the gene matches: 5. CDR1 is MNHEY, CDR2 SMNVEV, per germline (reference sequence). Assay used: immunoSEQ multiplex PCR; TCRdb lists only in-frame clones, some missing. The sample lists 25,000 to 35,000 clones; roughly 85% were seen once. Sample: PBMCs, taken after 24 months of ibrutinib treatment. The source of this sequence is a human donor with chronic lymphocytic leukemia. The chain joins TRBV27 to TRBJ1-4; 8 bases are shared with TRBD1. CDR3 nucleotides: TGTGCCAGCAGACCGGACAGGGTAAATGAAAAACTGTTTTTT. Residues: CASRPDRVNEKLFF.